This T cell receptor beta chain was obtained from a study of T cells in Graves' hyperthyroidism and ophthalmopathy. The CDR3 regions of TCR beta were amplified from RNA transcripts. The HTBI primer set was used in a first-round RT-PCR of the TCR CDR3. MiXCR, run by TCRdb on the multiplex PCR reads, gives a single entry per CDR3 protein. The sample includes approximately 640,000 distinct CDR3 sequences, roughly 17% of them seen just once. CDR1 ENHRY and CDR2 SYGVKD come from the germline V gene. Trimming took off 3 bases at V and 3 bases at J, with 11 bases between the two ends. This CDR3 has 15 amino acids. This clonotype was seen repeatedly, ten times or more.

The TCR sequence derives from a middle-aged man with Graves' hyperthyroidism. The chain is built from TRBV10-3 and TRBJ2-2; D remains unclear. The specimen sequenced was blood. CDR3 sequence: CAISDNSLYTGELFF. Here the CDR3 DNA reads TGTGCCATCAGTGATAATAGCCTATACACCGGGGAGCTGTTTTTT.